This T cell receptor (beta chain) was identified during a study of shared clonotypes between healthy human individuals. Study-level background: Each donor's CD4 naive and CD4 memory cells filled three plates apiece, CD8 naive two, and CD8 memory one.

General study results and limits: Rarefaction showed sorted-subset sequencing was incomplete despite large depth. When compared with the clonotypes that were shared by all four sorted-subset donors, the non-shared clonotypes turned out to have lower generation probabilities.

Profiled with immunoSEQ multiplex PCR; TCRdb holds only in-frame clones, not every one. In the table there are hundreds of thousands of clones, about 96% of which are singletons. On this clone itself: Its antigen is currently unknown.

CD45RO negativity and positive selection for CCR7 defined naive CD8 cells, a population that excluded terminally differentiated effector memory CD45RA+ cells. Germline values: CDR1 MNHEY, CDR2 SMNVEV (reference sequence). Deletions cut 2 bases from V and 0 bases from J, with 8 bases between. This CDR3 region has 15 residues. The sequenced sample was naive CD8+ T cells sorted from blood. The chain carries TRBV27 and TRBJ2-1; no reliable D call. This receptor was identified in a woman aged 25 to 39 in good health. CDR3 loop: CASSLATRSYNEQFF. CDR3 DNA: TGTGCCAGCAGTTTAGCGACTCGCTCCTACAATGAGCAGTTCTTC.